Shown below are 3 T cell receptor beta chains from a single sample sequenced in a study of blood T cell repertoires in COVID-19. Only in-frame clones appear in the TCRdb table, and some are missing; sequencing was by immunoSEQ multiplex PCR. The sample shows around 100,000 clones, roughly two thirds of them seen only once. Sequencing used peripheral blood. These receptors originate from a man older than 75 with acute or convalescent COVID-19.

V is TRBV10-3 and J is TRBJ2-1; 12 bases are shared with TRBD2. CDR3 size: 14 residues. Per the germline V gene, CDR1 is ENHRY and CDR2 is SYGVKD. J lost 5 bases, V lost 4 bases, and 0 bases had no gene match. CDR3 DNA: TGTGCCATCAGTGGGACTAGCGGGGACAATGAGCAGTTCTTC. Residues: CAISGTSGDNEQFF.

This chain links TRBV30 with TRBJ1-4; 7 bases agree with TRBD1. V shed 6 bases and J 5 bases; nucleotides not matched to a gene: 12. The CDR3 is 15 amino acids. Germline CDR1 GTSNPN, CDR2 SVGIG (reference sequence). The chain's CDR3 is CACRPGQRKNEKLFF. The CDR3 DNA follows: TGTGCCTGCCGTCCGGGACAGCGAAAGAATGAAAAACTGTTTTTT.

The CDR3 reads CASSAGANYGYTF. The CDR3 DNA is TGTGCCAGCAGCGCCGGTGCTAACTATGGCTACACCTTC. The chain employs TRBV6-5 and TRBJ1-2, with D uncertain. CDR1 is MNHEY and CDR2 is SVGAGI in the germline V gene. This CDR3 has 13 residues. Trimming removed 6 bases at V and 0 bases at J, with 8 bases between.